These 31 T cell receptor beta chains were all obtained from the same sample, sequenced in a study of Graves' ophthalmopathy and Graves' hyperthyroidism (dated 2018 in TCRdb). Reads for this sample came from an Illumina HiSeq 2000. TCR beta CDR3 regions were amplified from RNA transcripts for repertoire sequencing. The first round was an RT-PCR using HTBI primers with the Qiagen OneStep RT-PCR kit, and this first round was followed by a second-round multiplex PCR, then size selection and purification. In-frame beta chains were kept once TCRdb had trimmed the public reads at Q25 with fastp and called clones with MiXCR. Each record represents a unique CDR3 protein, reported with the most common genes and DNA among its rows. This sample comprises fewer than 600,000 distinct CDR3 sequences, about an eighth of them detected only once. Together, the top ten hold approximately 9.8% of the sample. Input material: blood. Receptors originate from a woman aged 25-40 years with Graves' ophthalmopathy. Donor details come from another sample of the same person, matched by shared clones.

In its sample, this clonotype was seen many times. The chain couples TRBV7-9 to TRBJ2-7; D possibly corresponds to TRBD2 (6 bases). V gave up 7 bases and J gave up 6 bases, with 19 bases separating them. Germline V gives CDR1 SEHNR, CDR2 FQNEAQ (reference sequence). The CDR3 length is 14 residues. CDR3 nucleotides: TGTGCCAGCATCTCGGGGACTGGTCTGGGCGAGCAGTACTTC. As protein: CASISGTGLGEQYF.

This clonotype has ten or more counts. The J gene is TRBJ1-2, the V gene TRBV6-1; D not resolved. Germline V gene sequence: CDR1 MNHNS, CDR2 SASEGT. Trimming shortened V by 2 bases and J by 0 bases, and 10 bases separated the two germline ends. The CDR3 consists of 15 residues. In DNA, the CDR3 is TGTGCCAGCAGTGAACTTTCAAGGACTAACTATGGCTACACCTTC. Translating it yields CASSELSRTNYGYTF.

Ten or more counts support this clonotype. V usage is TRBV20-1 and J usage is TRBJ2-7, with TRBD2 matching over 12 bases. CDR3 size: 14 residues. Germline CDR1 reads DFQATT; CDR2 reads SNEGSKA (reference sequence). V shed 6 bases, J shed 3 bases, and the junction held 6 bases outside the gene matches. CDR3 protein: CSAGPTSGGYEQYF. DNA for the CDR3: TGCAGTGCGGGACCGACTAGCGGGGGCTACGAGCAGTACTTC.

This clonotype was observed many times. The chain uses TRBV5-1 and TRBJ2-7; D remains ambiguous. The CDR3 has 13 residues. Per the germline V gene, CDR1 is SGHRS and CDR2 is YFSETQ. V was clipped by 4 bases and J by 0 bases, with 8 bases between them. CDR3 sequence (DNA): TGCGCCAGCAGCCAGGACGGCTCCTACGAGCAGTACTTC. Its translation is CASSQDGSYEQYF.

This clonotype was counted many times. This sequence joins TRBV28 and TRBJ1-6, with 7 bases fitting TRBD1. This CDR3 comprises 14 residues. With V trimmed by 6 bases and J by 9 bases, 8 bases remained unmatched. CDR1 and CDR2 (germline): MDHEN, SYDVKM. DNA of the CDR3: TGTGCCAGCAGCCGTCGGGACAGCCTTTCACCCCTCCACTTT. Translation: CASSRRDSLSPLHF. Full variable domain (remainder filled in from reference TRBV28 and TRBJ1-6): DVKVTQSSRYLVKRTGEKVFLECVQDMDHENMFWYRQDPGLGLRLIYFSYDVKMKEKGDIPEGYSVSREKKERFSLILESASTNQTSMYLCASSRRDSLSPLHFGNGTRLTVT.

This clonotype has at least ten counts. The V gene is TRBV20-1, the J gene TRBJ2-7; 8 bases fit TRBD2. Germline CDR1 reads DFQATT; CDR2 reads SNEGSKA (reference sequence). The CDR3 consists of 13 residues. The CDR3 spells CRVRSGRPYEQYF. In DNA form, the CDR3 reads TGCAGAGTTCGAAGCGGGAGACCCTACGAGCAGTACTTC.

This rearrangement joins TRBV4-1 to TRBJ1-5, with unresolved D. V was clipped by 1 base and J by 4 bases, with 11 bases between them. CDR1 is MGHRA, CDR2 YSYEKL, per germline. The CDR3 length is 15 residues. The chain's CDR3 is CASSQVSGGNQPQHF. The CDR3 DNA sequence: TGCGCCAGCAGCCAAGTCTCGGGAGGGAATCAGCCCCAGCATTTT.

This clonotype was counted ten times or more. The V and J genes are TRBV6-2 or TRBV6-3 and TRBJ1-2; D gene uncertain. The CDR3 is made up of 14 amino acids. Germline-derived CDR1 and CDR2 are MNHEY and SVGEGT. Trimming removed 5 bases at V and 4 bases at J, with 14 bases between. CDR3 loop: CASSQGQAIYGYTF. The CDR3 region has the DNA TGTGCCAGCAGTCAAGGGCAGGCCATCTATGGCTACACCTTC.

This clonotype appeared many times. V is TRBV27 and J is TRBJ1-1; the D gene is possibly TRBD1 (6 bases). The CDR3 sequence is 12 residues long. The V end lost 6 bases, the J end lost 10 bases, and 15 bases lay between the germline ends. The germline CDR1 and CDR2 sequences are MNHEY and SMNVEV (reference sequence). The DNA of the CDR3 is TGTGCCAGCAGATCCCCCGGACAGCGAGCTTTCTTT. This encodes CASRSPGQRAFF.

This clonotype was observed many times. V gene TRBV9 combines with J gene TRBJ2-5; maybe TRBD1 (6 bases). Germline V gene lookup returns CDR1 SGDLS and CDR2 YYNGEE. The germline V and J ends were trimmed by 2 bases and 0 bases, with 11 bases remaining between them. This CDR3 has 15 amino acids. The CDR3: CASSVVGTNQETQYF. The CDR3 DNA follows: TGTGCCAGCAGCGTCGTCGGGACAAACCAAGAGACCCAGTACTTC.

Many counts were recorded for this clonotype. The J gene is TRBJ2-7, the V gene TRBV20-1; TRBD1 or TRBD2 may be the D gene (5 bases each). Germline V gene data show CDR1 as DFQATT and CDR2 as SNEGSKA (reference sequence). V dropped 1 base and J dropped 5 bases, with 15 bases sitting between them. The CDR3 runs to 14 residues. CDR3 protein: CSARAPVGVDEQYF. CDR3 sequence (DNA): TGCAGTGCTAGAGCCCCCGTGGGGGTCGACGAGCAGTACTTC.

The table lists this clonotype with many counts. V and J are TRBV12-3 or TRBV12-4 and TRBJ2-2; D gene ambiguous. The CDR3 sequence is 13 residues long. V lost 5 bases and J 3 bases, leaving 7 bases between the germline ends. CDR3 residues: CASSGSYTGELFF. CDR3 in DNA: TGTGCCAGCAGTGGCAGTTACACCGGGGAGCTGTTTTTT.

This clonotype was observed a few times. The V call is TRBV5-1, the J call TRBJ2-2; D may be TRBD1 or TRBD2 (5 bases each). The germline gives CDR1 SGHRS, CDR2 YFSETQ. Trimming removed 2 bases from V and 3 bases from J, with 11 bases in between. The CDR3 has 15 residues. CDR3 amino acids: CASSFRDGHTGELFF. The CDR3 DNA sequence: TGCGCCAGCAGCTTCCGGGACGGACACACCGGGGAGCTGTTTTTT.

This clonotype was seen at least ten times. The V and J genes are TRBV14 and TRBJ1-1, with D possibly TRBD1 on 6 matching bases. The CDR3 runs to 14 residues. V was shortened by 2 bases and J by 3 bases, with 10 bases between the two germline ends. The germline CDR1 and CDR2 sequences are SGHDN and FVKESK. The CDR3 spells CASSQKTGYTEAFF. The CDR3 nucleotides are TGTGCCAGCAGCCAAAAGACAGGTTACACTGAAGCTTTCTTT.

The V and J genes are TRBV11-2 and TRBJ1-1; no reliable D call. Per germline, CDR1 SGHAT and CDR2 FQNNGV. V was clipped by 3 bases and J by 5 bases, with 13 bases between them. The CDR3 has 14 residues. The CDR3 region has the DNA TGTGCCAGCAGCTTTTGGACGGGGAGGACTGAAGCTTTCTTT. It codes for CASSFWTGRTEAFF.

This clonotype has a count of ten or more. This chain connects TRBV30 to TRBJ1-2, with D hard to call. V was trimmed by 0 bases and J by 7 bases, leaving 6 bases between them. This CDR3 contains 11 residues. Germline values: CDR1 GTSNPN, CDR2 SVGIG (reference sequence). CDR3 protein: CAWSVGSGYTF. The CDR3 DNA reads as TGTGCCTGGAGTGTCGGGTCTGGCTACACCTTC.

This clonotype showed up many times. J is TRBJ1-2 and V is TRBV4-1; 9 positions match TRBD1. V dropped 1 base and J dropped 2; count of bases not matched to a gene: 5. Germline lookup yields CDR1 MGHRA and CDR2 YSYEKL. The CDR3 is 16 amino acids. DNA of the CDR3: TGCGCCAGCAGCCAAGGGACAGGGGTCGGAAACTATGGCTACACCTTC. Its protein product is CASSQGTGVGNYGYTF.

The chain uses TRBV19 and TRBJ2-5; D may be TRBD1 or TRBD2 (5 bases each). Germline-derived CDR1 and CDR2 are LNHDA and SQIVND (reference sequence). This CDR3 has 15 amino acids. Trimming took 5 bases from V and 1 from J, leaving 14 bases between them. DNA of the CDR3: TGTGCCAGTAGTCCTTACCGGGACGTCCAAGAGACCCAGTACTTC. Translating gives CASSPYRDVQETQYF.

This clonotype was counted only a few times. One junction end disagrees with the germline gene, perhaps due to a read error. The rearrangement uses TRBV6-2 or TRBV6-3 and TRBJ1-2; 9 nucleotides match TRBD1. The germline V gene has CDR1 MNHEY and CDR2 SVGEGT. The CDR3 contains 18 residues. The CDR3 region is CASSFFTSGTGTLYGYAF. CDR3 DNA: TGTGCCAGCAGTTTTTTTACCTCCGGGACAGGGACCTTATATGGCTACGCCTTC.

This clonotype showed up just a few times. V and J are TRBV19 and TRBJ1-2; the D gene is possibly TRBD1 (5 bases). Germline V CDR1 and CDR2: LNHDA, SQIVND (reference sequence). V was cut by 5 bases and J by 4 bases, with 17 bases left in between. The length of the CDR3 is 15 residues. The DNA for the CDR3 is TGTGCCAGTAGTCCCGGACAACTGGAAATCTATGGCTACACCTTC. Its protein product is CASSPGQLEIYGYTF.

This clonotype was observed many times. The chain joins TRBV7-8 to TRBJ1-1; TRBD1 matches at 7 bases. V lost 5 bases and J lost 3; bases outside the gene matches: 9. The CDR3 spans 15 residues. Germline V gene data show CDR1 as SGHVS and CDR2 as FQNEAQ. Written as DNA, the CDR3 is TGTGCCAGCAGCCCCAGGGGACAGTTTGACACTGAAGCTTTCTTT. It is translated as CASSPRGQFDTEAFF.

This clonotype was seen many times. This sequence joins TRBV4-2 and TRBJ2-5; D not resolved. The length of the CDR3 is 15 residues. The germline V gene has CDR1 LGHNA and CDR2 YNFKEQ. Trimming shortened V by 2 bases and J by 5 bases, and 15 bases separated the two germline ends. The CDR3 spells CASSQSLAPWETQYF. The CDR3 DNA reads as TGTGCCAGCAGCCAATCACTGGCCCCCTGGGAGACCCAGTACTTC.

This clonotype was counted between two and nine times. V gene TRBV13 combines with J gene TRBJ2-7, with a tentative D call TRBD1 (6 bases). Germline CDR1 and CDR2: PRHDT and FYEKMQ (reference sequence). The V and J ends lost 4 bases and 2 bases respectively, with 15 bases between them. The CDR3 totals 15 residues. The CDR3 sequence: CASSSRTASAYEQYF. CDR3 bases: TGTGCCAGCAGCTCCCGGACAGCCAGCGCCTACGAGCAGTACTTC. The variable domain in full, completed from reference TRBV13 and TRBJ2-7, reads AAGVIQSPRHLIKEKRETATLKCYPIPRHDTVYWYQQGPGQDPQFLISFYEKMQSDKGSIPDRFSAQQFSDYHSELNMSSLELGDSALYFCASSSRTASAYEQYFGPGTRLTVT.

The chain employs TRBV18 and TRBJ1-1, with TRBD1 matching over 9 bases. The junction had 5 bases not matched to a gene; V was cut back by 5 bases and J by 4 bases. In germline, CDR1 is KGHSH, CDR2 LQKENI. CDR3 length equals 14 residues. For the CDR3, the DNA is TGTGCCAGCTCAGCTAAGGACAGGGGCACTGAAGCTTTCTTT. As protein: CASSAKDRGTEAFF.

This clonotype was seen ten or more times. The rearrangement joins TRBV11-2 to TRBJ2-5; TRBD1 aligns across 7 bases. The CDR3 covers 15 residues. The germline V gene has CDR1 SGHAT and CDR2 FQNNGV. The V and J ends lost 5 bases and 4 bases, in that order; junction bases with no gene match: 10. CDR3 protein: CASSKQGLGGETQYF. DNA for the CDR3: TGTGCCAGCAGCAAACAGGGGTTGGGTGGAGAGACCCAGTACTTC.

At least ten counts were recorded for this clonotype. This chain's CDR3 is CASSEASGGVYEQYF. CDR3 nucleotides: TGTGCCAGCAGTGAGGCTAGCGGGGGGGTATACGAGCAGTACTTC. The chain employs TRBV6-1 and TRBJ2-7; 12 bases agree with TRBD2. Germline V lookup: CDR1 MNHNS, CDR2 SASEGT. Losses at the gene ends were 3 bases for V and 4 bases for J; bases not matched to a gene: 4. CDR3 length equals 15 residues.

This clonotype was seen only a few times. The CDR3 DNA follows: TGCGCCAGCAGCCAAGGCGTCTTGGGGGCTCACGAGACCCAGTACTTC. It is translated as CASSQGVLGAHETQYF. The chain combines TRBV4-1 with TRBJ2-5; TRBD1 is a possible D gene (6 bases). This CDR3 region has 16 residues. Germline CDR1 is MGHRA and CDR2 is YSYEKL. The germline V and J ends were trimmed by 1 base and 5 bases, with 17 bases remaining between them.

This clonotype was seen many times. The genes are TRBV13 and TRBJ1-3; D might be TRBD1 (6 bases). Looked up from germline, CDR1 is PRHDT and CDR2 is FYEKMQ (reference sequence). V was pared by 5 bases and J by 3 bases, with 20 bases between. CDR3 length: 17 residues. This CDR3 is CASSLLATGKFGNTIYF. CDR3 nucleotide sequence: TGTGCCAGCAGCCTACTTGCGACAGGCAAGTTTGGAAACACCATATATTTT. The variable domain in full, completed from reference TRBV13 and TRBJ1-3, reads AAGVIQSPRHLIKEKRETATLKCYPIPRHDTVYWYQQGPGQDPQFLISFYEKMQSDKGSIPDRFSAQQFSDYHSELNMSSLELGDSALYFCASSLLATGKFGNTIYFGEGSWLTVV.

This clonotype was detected ten times or more. V usage is TRBV4-2 and J usage is TRBJ2-5; no clear D. Germline V gene data show CDR1 as LGHNA and CDR2 as YNFKEQ. The CDR3 has 15 residues. Between the trimmed V and J ends, which lost 4 bases and 0 bases, there was a span of 12 bases. The chain's CDR3 is CASSLYGTNQETQYF. The CDR3 DNA reads as TGTGCCAGCAGCCTTTACGGAACTAACCAAGAGACCCAGTACTTC.

This clonotype was seen repeatedly, ten times or more. The J gene is TRBJ2-7, the V gene TRBV7-9, with 11 bases matching TRBD2. Germline V gene sequence: CDR1 SEHNR, CDR2 FQNEAQ (reference sequence). Trimming removed 2 bases from V and 4 bases from J; junction bases left unmatched: 4. The CDR3 totals 15 residues. The CDR3 sequence: CASSLIAGGPYEQYF. As DNA, the CDR3 is TGTGCCAGCAGCTTAATAGCGGGAGGGCCATACGAGCAGTACTTC.

This clonotype was recorded a few times. This chain joins TRBV4-1 and TRBJ2-7, with 10 positions matching TRBD1. This CDR3 contains 15 residues. Losses at the gene ends were 1 base for V and 5 bases for J; bases not matched to a gene: 5. Germline lookup yields CDR1 MGHRA and CDR2 YSYEKL. For the CDR3, the DNA is TGCGCCAGCAGCCAAGGGGACAGGGGTTTTGACGAGCAGTACTTC. Its translation is CASSQGDRGFDEQYF.